The 14 T cell receptor beta chains below were found in one sample sequenced in a study of T cells in Graves' hyperthyroidism and ophthalmopathy. From RNA transcripts, TCR beta CDR3 regions were amplified. HTBI primers were the set used in a first-round RT-PCR of the TCR CDR3. TCRdb re-called the multiplex PCR reads with MiXCR, one entry per CDR3 protein. The profile shows hundreds of thousands of distinct CDR3 sequences, about 45% of them singletons. Material: peripheral blood or thyroid tissue (not recorded which). The receptors come from an adult man with Graves' disease, either hyperthyroidism or ophthalmopathy (not recorded which).

The sample holds a few counts of this clonotype. The CDR3 loop reads CSYSQGSNQPQHF. CDR3 bases: TGCAGTTACTCGCAGGGGAGCAATCAGCCCCAGCATTTT. The V call is TRBV20-1, the J call TRBJ1-5, with D possibly TRBD1 on 6 matching bases. Germline CDR1 and CDR2: DFQATT and SNEGSKA (reference sequence). The CDR3 length is 13 residues. V was cut by 8 bases and J by 1 base, with 12 bases left in between.

The CDR3: CASSETQTGDSGYTF. CDR3 coding DNA: TGTGCCAGCAGTGAGACACAGACAGGGGATTCTGGCTACACCTTC. The rearrangement uses TRBV2 and TRBJ1-2; TRBD1 matches 8 bases. The CDR3 has 15 amino acids. V shed 3 bases, J shed 7 bases, and the junction held 10 bases outside the gene matches. Per germline, CDR1 SNHLY and CDR2 FYNNEI.

The J gene is TRBJ1-1, the V gene TRBV10-3, with 12 bases fitting TRBD1. The CDR3 has 14 residues. Looked up from germline, CDR1 is ENHRY and CDR2 is SYGVKD. J was trimmed by 5 bases and V by 6 bases; bases with no gene match: 4. The CDR3 loop reads CAISGDRGRTEAFF. DNA of the CDR3: TGTGCCATCAGCGGGGACAGGGGGCGAACTGAAGCTTTCTTT.

The rearrangement uses TRBV29-1 and TRBJ1-2; D not resolved. The V gene lost 1 base and the J gene lost 8 bases, with 11 bases spanning the gap. The CDR3 extends over 12 amino acids. The germline V gene has CDR1 SQVTM and CDR2 ANQGSEA. DNA for the CDR3: TGCAGCGTTGAAGGAGGGTTCGAGGGCTACACCTTC. Protein sequence: CSVEGGFEGYTF.

The chain couples TRBV2 to TRBJ1-6, with D possibly TRBD1 on 5 matching bases. There are 14 residues in the CDR3. Germline V gene data show CDR1 as SNHLY and CDR2 as FYNNEI. V was shortened by 9 bases and J by 10 bases, with 19 bases between the two germline ends. This CDR3 reads CASRKAREGSPLHF. The CDR3 DNA sequence: TGTGCCAGTAGGAAGGCCAGGGAAGGATCACCCCTCCACTTT.

Only a few counts were recorded for this clonotype. The chain has TRBV14 and TRBJ2-7, with 12 bases that match TRBD2. Trimming cost V 4 bases and J 5 bases; bases outside gene matches: 12. The CDR3 runs 17 residues. Germline V CDR1 and CDR2: SGHDN, FVKESK. This CDR3 reads CASSLNRGGLAGNEQYF. CDR3 coding DNA: TGTGCCAGCAGCCTAAACAGAGGCGGACTAGCGGGGAACGAGCAGTACTTC.

At least ten counts were recorded for this clonotype. This chain links TRBV29-1 with TRBJ1-2; a weak D match, TRBD1 (5 bases). The CDR3 is 13 residues long. V lost 5 bases and J lost 4, with 14 bases in between. Germline assignment: CDR1 SQVTM and CDR2 ANQGSEA. The CDR3 sequence: CSVYTGLGYGYTF. As DNA, the CDR3 is TGCAGCGTTTACACAGGATTGGGCTATGGCTACACCTTC.

A few counts support this clonotype. CDR3: CASSDPQGGKDSNQPQHF. The CDR3 DNA reads TGTGCCAGCAGTGACCCCCAGGGCGGCAAGGATAGCAATCAGCCCCAGCATTTT. The V and J genes are TRBV2 and TRBJ1-5; D possibly corresponds to TRBD1 (5 bases). Germline values: CDR1 SNHLY, CDR2 FYNNEI. V dropped 3 bases and J dropped 0 bases, with 18 bases sitting between them. The CDR3 consists of 18 residues.

This clonotype was picked up a small number of times. The J gene is TRBJ2-7, the V gene TRBV10-3, with no clear D. The CDR3 extends over 12 amino acids. With 4 bases removed from V and 5 bases from J, the gap between germline ends came to 9 bases. Germline CDR1 is ENHRY and CDR2 is SYGVKD. Here the CDR3 DNA reads TGTGCCATCAGTGGGGGAAGCAACGAGCAGTACTTC. Amino acid sequence: CAISGGSNEQYF.

This clonotype was seen many times. The rearrangement joins TRBV29-1 to TRBJ1-2; perhaps TRBD1 as D (6 bases). From germline, CDR1 is SQVTM and CDR2 ANQGSEA. Trimming cost V 7 bases and J 8 bases, with 17 bases left between them. The CDR3 covers 12 residues. CDR3 loop: CSGNREMDGYTF. The CDR3 DNA sequence: TGCAGCGGTAACAGGGAAATGGACGGCTACACCTTC.

This clonotype appeared once. This rearrangement joins TRBV11-1 to TRBJ2-5; D is undetermined. The CDR3 totals 14 residues. Per the germline V gene, CDR1 is SGHAT and CDR2 is FQDESV (reference sequence). Trimming stripped 2 bases from V and 0 bases from J, with 7 bases between. CDR3 DNA sequence: TGTGCCAGCAGCTTAATTCAATACCAAGAGACCCAGTACTTC. Its translation: CASSLIQYQETQYF.

At least ten counts were recorded for this clonotype. The chain employs TRBV12-3 or TRBV12-4 and TRBJ2-2; D is unresolved. V lost 2 bases and J 10 bases, leaving 8 bases between the germline ends. The CDR3 consists of 12 residues. The CDR3 protein is CASSLPAPELFF. The CDR3, as DNA: TGTGCCAGCAGTTTACCGGCACCGGAGCTGTTTTTT.

In this sample, this clonotype turned up many times. The chain links TRBV7-9 to TRBJ1-1; D remains ambiguous. This CDR3 is 13 amino acids long. The germline V gene has CDR1 SEHNR and CDR2 FQNEAQ (reference sequence). Trimming pared 7 bases from V and 1 base from J, leaving 10 bases between. As DNA, the CDR3 is TGTGCCAGCACAACTCCAGGGAACACTGAAGCTTTCTTT. This codes for CASTTPGNTEAFF.

On this clonotype itself: A much bigger clone sits one base away, suggesting this may be a read error. V gene TRBV29-1 combines with J gene TRBJ1-2; D ambiguous. The CDR3 covers 14 residues. Germline CDR1 SQVTM, CDR2 ANQGSEA. The ends were cut back, 3 bases at V and 6 bases at J, with 17 bases in the middle. This CDR3 is CSVELAARPDGYTF. The CDR3 DNA sequence: TGCAGCGTTGAGCTGGCCGCACGCCCGGATGGCTACACCTTC.